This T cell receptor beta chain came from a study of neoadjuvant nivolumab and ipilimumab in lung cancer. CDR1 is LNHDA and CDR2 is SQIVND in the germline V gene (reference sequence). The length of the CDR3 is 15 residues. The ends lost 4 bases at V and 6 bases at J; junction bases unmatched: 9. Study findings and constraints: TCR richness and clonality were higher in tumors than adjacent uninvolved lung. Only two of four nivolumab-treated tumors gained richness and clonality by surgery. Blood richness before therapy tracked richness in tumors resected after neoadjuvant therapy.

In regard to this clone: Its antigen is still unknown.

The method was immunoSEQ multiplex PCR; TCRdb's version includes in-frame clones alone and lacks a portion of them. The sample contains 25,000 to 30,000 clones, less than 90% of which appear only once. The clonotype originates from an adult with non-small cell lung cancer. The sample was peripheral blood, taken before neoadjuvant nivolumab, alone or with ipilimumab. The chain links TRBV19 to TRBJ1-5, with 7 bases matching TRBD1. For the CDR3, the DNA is TGTGCCAGTAGTAGAAGCGACAGGGTTTCTCAGCCCCAGCATTTT. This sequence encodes CASSRSDRVSQPQHF. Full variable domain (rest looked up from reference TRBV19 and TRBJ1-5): DGGITQSPKYLFRKEGQNVTLSCEQNLNHDAMYWYRQDPGQGLRLIYYSQIVNDFQKGDIAEGYSVSREKKESFPLTVTSAQKNPTAFYLCASSRSDRVSQPQHFGDGTRLSIL.